A selection of T cell receptor beta chains follows, all from one sample in a study of T cell responses to AZD1222 COVID-19 vaccine. Clones were sequenced by immunoSEQ multiplex PCR, and TCRdb holds only the in-frame ones, with some missing. This table holds 120,000 or so clones, around 85% found once. The input for sequencing was peripheral blood, taken on day 0 of AZD1222 vaccination. Every receptor here comes from an adult in good health. CDR3s include the opening cysteine and the closing phenylalanine or tryptophan. Each record gives: CDR3 length, V gene, D gene, J gene, clone size, CDR3 DNA, CDR3 protein. D genes are given only for firm matches. Clone sizes are given selectively: once, few, many, or a class where the clone is expanded.

len: 13; v_gene: TRBV19; d_gene: NA; j_gene: TRBJ1-3; abundance: few; CDR3nt: TGTGCCAGTAGTCCGCCACCTGGAAACACCATATATTTT; CDR3aa: CASSPPPGNTIYF
len: 11; v_gene: TRBV28; d_gene: NA; j_gene: TRBJ2-5; abundance: NA; CDR3nt: TGTGCCAGCAGTTTATCAGAGACCCAGTACTTC; CDR3aa: CASSLSETQYF
len: 13; v_gene: TRBV3-1/TRBV3-2; d_gene: NA; j_gene: TRBJ2-1; abundance: once; CDR3nt: TGTGCCAGCAGCCTCAGGGCGGGCGATGAGCAGTTCTTC; CDR3aa: CASSLRAGDEQFF
len: 14; v_gene: TRBV18; d_gene: NA; j_gene: TRBJ2-2; abundance: NA; CDR3nt: TGTGCCAGCTCACCCCTCCAGGGGACCGGGGAGCTGTTTTTT; CDR3aa: CASSPLQGTGELFF
len: 12; v_gene: TRBV3-1/TRBV3-2; d_gene: NA; j_gene: TRBJ1-4; abundance: NA; CDR3nt: TGTGCCAGCAGCTACCAGGGTGCAAAACTGTTTTTT; CDR3aa: CASSYQGAKLFF
len: 11; v_gene: TRBV7-9; d_gene: NA; j_gene: TRBJ2-7; abundance: few; CDR3nt: TGTGCCACGACAGATTCCTACGAGCAGTACTTC; CDR3aa: CATTDSYEQYF
len: 14; v_gene: TRBV27; d_gene: NA; j_gene: TRBJ2-2; abundance: NA; CDR3nt: TGTGCCAGCAGTAGTTTGGTCCACACCGGGGAGCTGTTTTTT; CDR3aa: CASSSLVHTGELFF
len: 16; v_gene: TRBV7-2; d_gene: TRBD2; j_gene: TRBJ2-1; abundance: NA; CDR3nt: TGTGCCAGCAGCTTAGCGGCTAGCGGGAGGGTTACTGAGCAGTTCTTC; CDR3aa: CASSLAASGRVTEQFF
len: 18; v_gene: TRBV19; d_gene: TRBD1; j_gene: TRBJ2-1; abundance: once; CDR3nt: TGTGCCAGCGGCGCCCTCCCGGGACAGGGGGCCTCCTACAATGAGCAGTTCTTC; CDR3aa: CASGALPGQGASYNEQFF
len: 15; v_gene: TRBV6-2/TRBV6-3; d_gene: TRBD1; j_gene: TRBJ2-7; abundance: NA; CDR3nt: TGTGCCAGCAGCCTGACAGGGGGCGGCACCTACGAGCAGTACTTC; CDR3aa: CASSLTGGGTYEQYF
len: 14; v_gene: TRBV7-9; d_gene: NA; j_gene: TRBJ2-1; abundance: few; CDR3nt: TGTGCCAGCAGCTGGGTTCCCCGCCTAGATGAGCAGTTCTTC; CDR3aa: CASSWVPRLDEQFF
len: 14; v_gene: TRBV30; d_gene: TRBD1; j_gene: TRBJ2-3; abundance: NA; CDR3nt: TGTGCCTGGAGCGCTGGGACAGAGGACGATACGCAGTATTTT; CDR3aa: CAWSAGTEDDTQYF
len: 16; v_gene: TRBV27; d_gene: TRBD1; j_gene: TRBJ1-6; abundance: NA; CDR3nt: TGTGCCAGCAGTTTTTCGTTCAGGGGGCAGGGTTCACCCCTCCACTTT; CDR3aa: CASSFSFRGQGSPLHF
len: 14; v_gene: TRBV6-4; d_gene: TRBD1; j_gene: TRBJ2-7; abundance: few; CDR3nt: TGTGCCAGCAGTCCTACAGGGGTGAAGAACGAGCAGTACTTC; CDR3aa: CASSPTGVKNEQYF
len: 13; v_gene: TRBV5-1; d_gene: NA; j_gene: TRBJ1-6; abundance: NA; CDR3nt: TGCGCCAGCAGCTTGGGGGCCTTTTCACCCCTCCACTTT; CDR3aa: CASSLGAFSPLHF
len: 11; v_gene: TRBV6-5; d_gene: NA; j_gene: TRBJ1-1; abundance: NA; CDR3nt: TGTGCCAGCAGTTACGCCAGTGAAGCTTTCTTT; CDR3aa: CASSYASEAFF
len: 14; v_gene: TRBV5-4; d_gene: NA; j_gene: TRBJ1-4; abundance: NA; CDR3nt: TGTGCCAGCAGCAATCAGGATACTAATGAAAAACTGTTTTTT; CDR3aa: CASSNQDTNEKLFF
len: 12; v_gene: TRBV6-2/TRBV6-3; d_gene: NA; j_gene: TRBJ2-7; abundance: once; CDR3nt: TGTGCCAGCAGCCAACAATCTGTTGAGCAGTACTTC; CDR3aa: CASSQQSVEQYF
len: 13; v_gene: TRBV28; d_gene: NA; j_gene: TRBJ2-7; abundance: NA; CDR3nt: TGTGCCAGCGCAAAGGGGGGAACCTACGAGCAGTACTTC; CDR3aa: CASAKGGTYEQYF
len: 13; v_gene: TRBV19; d_gene: NA; j_gene: TRBJ1-1; abundance: NA; CDR3nt: TGTGCCAGTAGTACACAGGGGAACACTGAAGCTTTCTTT; CDR3aa: CASSTQGNTEAFF
len: 19; v_gene: TRBV4-2; d_gene: TRBD1; j_gene: TRBJ1-4; abundance: few; CDR3nt: TGTGCCAGCAGCCACCCAACCCCCGTGTACAGGGGAGCTAATGAAAAACTGTTTTTT; CDR3aa: CASSHPTPVYRGANEKLFF
len: 15; v_gene: TRBV27; d_gene: NA; j_gene: TRBJ2-2; abundance: once; CDR3nt: TGTGCCAGCAGTTTAGGGGGTTTGAACACCGGGGAGCTGTTTTTT; CDR3aa: CASSLGGLNTGELFF
len: 15; v_gene: TRBV19; d_gene: TRBD1; j_gene: TRBJ1-2; abundance: few; CDR3nt: TGTGCCAGTAGTTCCCTGGGACAGGCTAACTATGGCTACACCTTC; CDR3aa: CASSSLGQANYGYTF
len: 14; v_gene: TRBV5-1; d_gene: NA; j_gene: TRBJ1-1; abundance: NA; CDR3nt: TGCGCCAGCAGCTTGCAACAAGGGCTAACTGAAGCTTTCTTT; CDR3aa: CASSLQQGLTEAFF